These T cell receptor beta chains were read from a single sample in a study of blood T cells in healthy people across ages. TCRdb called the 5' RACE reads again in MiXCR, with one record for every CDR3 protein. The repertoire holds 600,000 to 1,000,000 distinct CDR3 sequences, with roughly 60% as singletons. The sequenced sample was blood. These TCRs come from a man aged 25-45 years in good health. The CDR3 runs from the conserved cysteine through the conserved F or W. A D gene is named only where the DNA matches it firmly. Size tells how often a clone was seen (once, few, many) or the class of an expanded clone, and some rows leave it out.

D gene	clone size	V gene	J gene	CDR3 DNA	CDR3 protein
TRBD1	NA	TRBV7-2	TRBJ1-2	TGTGCCAGCAGCTTGCAGGGGGCTCAGGACTATGGCTACACCTTC	CASSLQGAQDYGYTF
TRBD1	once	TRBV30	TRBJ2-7	TGTGCCTGGATGGGAACAGGGGCGATTGTCTACGAGCAGTACTTC	CAWMGTGAIVYEQYF
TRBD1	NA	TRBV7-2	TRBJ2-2	TGTGCCAGCAGGGACAGGTCGGACACCGGGGAGCTGTTTTTT	CASRDRSDTGELFF
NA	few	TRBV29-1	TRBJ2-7	TGCAGCGCTGTAGGCTACCGTTCCTACGAGCAGTACTTC	CSAVGYRSYEQYF
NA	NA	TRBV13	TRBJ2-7	TGTGCCAGCAGCCTAGGGGGAGGGCCAGCCTACGAGCAGTACTTC	CASSLGGGPAYEQYF
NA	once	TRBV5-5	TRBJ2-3	TGTGCCAGCATCACTAAGATAGGGAAGGATACGCAGTATTTT	CASITKIGKDTQYF
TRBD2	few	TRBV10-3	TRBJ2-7	TGTGCCATCAGGCAAAGTAGCGGGGACACCTACGAGCAGTACTTC	CAIRQSSGDTYEQYF
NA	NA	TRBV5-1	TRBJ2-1	TGCGCCAGCAGCTTGGAAATACCCAGGGATGAGCAGTTCTTC	CASSLEIPRDEQFF
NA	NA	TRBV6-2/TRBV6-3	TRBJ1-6	TGTGCCAGCAGTTACGGACTGACCTATTCACCCCTCCACTTT	CASSYGLTYSPLHF
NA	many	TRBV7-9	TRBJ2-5	TGTGCCAGCAGCTTATCCCGATCCCGGTACTTC	CASSLSRSRYF
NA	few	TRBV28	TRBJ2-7	TGTGCCAGCAGTTTATTCTGGCGGCCACGAGGCTACGAGCAGTACTTC	CASSLFWRPRGYEQYF
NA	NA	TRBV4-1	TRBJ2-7	TGCGCCAGCAGCCAAGGGCAGGGTGGATACAATGAGCAGTACTTC	CASSQGQGGYNEQYF
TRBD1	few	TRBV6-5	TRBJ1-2	TGTGCCAGCAGTTACCTGGGACAGAACTATGGCTACACCTTC	CASSYLGQNYGYTF